This is a list of T cell receptor beta chains from one sample in a study of blood T cell repertoires in COVID-19. Only in-frame clones appear in the TCRdb table, and some are missing; sequencing was by immunoSEQ multiplex PCR. The profile shows 65,000 to 70,000 clones, about three quarters of them singletons. The material sequenced was peripheral blood. The receptor set was obtained from a human donor in a cohort sampled during active COVID-19. The CDR3 runs from the conserved cysteine through the conserved F or W. The order of the fields is D gene, J gene, V gene, clone size, CDR3 protein, CDR3 DNA. D genes are given only for firm matches. Where a row states a size, it is once, few, many or the class of an expanded clone; other rows omit it.

D: TRBD1; J: TRBJ1-3; V: TRBV5-6; size: NA; CDR3: CASSYEGQGRNTIYF; DNA: TGTGCCAGCAGCTATGAGGGACAGGGAAGAAACACCATATATTTT
D: TRBD1; J: TRBJ1-5; V: TRBV19; size: NA; CDR3: CASSGTGGNQPQHF; DNA: TGTGCCAGTAGTGGGACAGGGGGAAATCAGCCCCAGCATTTT
D: NA; J: TRBJ2-2; V: TRBV20-1; size: NA; CDR3: CSASRTGELFF; DNA: TGCAGTGCGAGCAGGACCGGGGAGCTGTTTTTT
D: TRBD1; J: TRBJ1-1; V: TRBV19; size: NA; CDR3: CASSTDRGNTEAFF; DNA: TGTGCCAGTAGTACCGACAGGGGGAACACTGAAGCTTTCTTT
D: NA; J: TRBJ1-1; V: TRBV10-1; size: NA; CDR3: CASSDGYRAFF; DNA: TGCGCCAGCAGTGACGGATACAGGGCTTTCTTT
D: TRBD2; J: TRBJ2-3; V: TRBV2; size: NA; CDR3: CASSGGLAGTDTQYF; DNA: TGTGCCAGCAGCGGCGGACTAGCGGGCACAGATACGCAGTATTTT
D: NA; J: TRBJ1-1; V: TRBV3-1/TRBV3-2; size: NA; CDR3: CASSGTVPGGAFF; DNA: TGTGCCAGCAGCGGGACCGTTCCGGGGGGAGCTTTCTTT
D: NA; J: TRBJ1-1; V: TRBV11-2; size: NA; CDR3: CASSSSSGGIF; DNA: TGTGCCAGCAGCTCCTCCTCGGGGGGGATCTTT
D: TRBD2; J: TRBJ2-1; V: TRBV9; size: few; CDR3: CASSVGPSGGHNEQFF; DNA: TGTGCCAGCAGCGTAGGTCCTAGCGGGGGGCACAATGAGCAGTTCTTC
D: NA; J: TRBJ2-1; V: TRBV18; size: NA; CDR3: CASSPLVSSNEQFF; DNA: TGTGCCAGCTCACCACTTGTATCGTCCAATGAGCAGTTCTTC
D: NA; J: TRBJ2-6; V: TRBV28; size: NA; CDR3: CASSPPRLDSYQPSGANVLTF; DNA: TGTGCCAGCAGTCCTCCTAGATTGGACAGCTATCAACCCTCTGGGGCCAACGTCCTGACTTTC
D: TRBD2; J: TRBJ2-5; V: TRBV24-1; size: NA; CDR3: CATSGRSLAGEETQYF; DNA: TGTGCCACCAGTGGTCGATCGCTAGCGGGAGAAGAGACCCAGTACTTC
D: NA; J: TRBJ2-4; V: TRBV4-2; size: NA; CDR3: CASSQDEVGIQYF; DNA: TGTGCCAGCAGCCAAGATGAGGTGGGCATTCAGTACTTC
D: TRBD1; J: TRBJ1-2; V: TRBV7-2; size: once; CDR3: CASSWRDRAVGYTF; DNA: TGTGCCAGCAGCTGGAGGGACAGGGCTGTTGGCTACACCTTC
D: TRBD2; J: TRBJ2-1; V: TRBV7-2; size: few; CDR3: CASSLGGGGSSYNEQFF; DNA: TGTGCCAGCAGCTTAGGTGGCGGGGGAAGCTCCTACAATGAGCAGTTCTTC
D: TRBD2; J: TRBJ2-1; V: TRBV4-2; size: NA; CDR3: CASSLLPGLAGGEQFF; DNA: TGTGCCAGCAGCCTCCTCCCTGGACTAGCAGGAGGTGAGCAGTTCTTC
D: NA; J: TRBJ1-4; V: TRBV5-1; size: NA; CDR3: CASSLGANEKLFF; DNA: TGCGCCAGCAGCTTGGGGGCCAATGAAAAACTGTTTTTT
D: TRBD1; J: TRBJ2-7; V: TRBV27; size: NA; CDR3: CASSSVIQGAKSSYEQYF; DNA: TGTGCCAGCAGTTCGGTGATACAGGGGGCAAAATCATCCTACGAGCAGTACTTC
D: TRBD1; J: TRBJ2-2; V: TRBV28; size: NA; CDR3: CASSLTGINTGELFF; DNA: TGTGCCAGCTCTTTGACAGGGATAAACACCGGGGAGCTGTTTTTT
D: NA; J: TRBJ2-5; V: TRBV9; size: NA; CDR3: CASSPRKGGFFETQYF; DNA: TGTGCCAGCAGCCCCCGTAAGGGGGGGTTTTTTGAGACCCAGTACTTC
D: TRBD1; J: TRBJ2-3; V: TRBV18; size: NA; CDR3: CASSPQGALSSDTQYF; DNA: TGTGCCAGCTCACCACAGGGGGCACTTAGTTCAGATACGCAGTATTTT
D: NA; J: TRBJ2-2; V: TRBV2; size: NA; CDR3: CASSEQGQNTGELFF; DNA: TGTGCCAGCAGTGAACAGGGACAAAACACCGGGGAGCTGTTTTTT
D: NA; J: TRBJ2-6; V: TRBV7-8; size: NA; CDR3: CASSLVGSGANVLTF; DNA: TGTGCCAGCAGCTTAGTAGGGAGTGGGGCCAACGTCCTGACTTTC
D: NA; J: TRBJ1-2; V: TRBV29-1; size: NA; CDR3: CSVQTGYAGYTF; DNA: TGCAGCGTACAAACAGGGTATGCTGGCTACACCTTC
D: TRBD1; J: TRBJ1-2; V: TRBV29-1; size: few; CDR3: CSVELGTVYGYTF; DNA: TGCAGCGTTGAACTCGGGACAGTCTATGGCTACACCTTC
D: NA; J: TRBJ2-2; V: TRBV25-1; size: NA; CDR3: CASSDQRSAGELFF; DNA: TGTGCCAGCAGTGATCAGCGGTCGGCCGGGGAGCTGTTTTTT
D: TRBD2; J: TRBJ2-5; V: TRBV28; size: NA; CDR3: CASSQAGAETQYF; DNA: TGTGCCAGCAGTCAAGCGGGAGCAGAGACCCAGTACTTC
D: NA; J: TRBJ1-4; V: TRBV3-1/TRBV3-2; size: NA; CDR3: CASSQDYSGMDEKLFF; DNA: TGTGCCAGCAGCCAAGATTATTCCGGGATGGATGAAAAACTGTTTTTT
D: TRBD1; J: TRBJ1-2; V: TRBV7-2; size: once; CDR3: CASSRTGGVNNYGYTF; DNA: TGTGCCAGCAGCCGGACAGGGGGGGTAAACAACTATGGCTACACCTTC
D: TRBD1; J: TRBJ2-7; V: TRBV18; size: NA; CDR3: CASSKDRDRYEQYF; DNA: TGTGCCAGCTCAAAGGACAGGGACCGGTACGAGCAGTACTTC
D: NA; J: TRBJ2-3; V: TRBV3-1/TRBV3-2; size: NA; CDR3: CASSPGAGLTDTQYF; DNA: TGTGCCAGCAGCCCAGGTGCGGGGCTCACAGATACGCAGTATTTT
D: TRBD2; J: TRBJ2-2; V: TRBV18; size: NA; CDR3: CASSPLGLAGAETGELFF; DNA: TGTGCCAGCTCACCGTTGGGGCTAGCGGGAGCGGAGACCGGGGAGCTGTTTTTT
D: TRBD1; J: TRBJ1-1; V: TRBV19; size: NA; CDR3: CASTLDRVGTEAFF; DNA: TGTGCCAGTACCCTGGACAGGGTAGGGACTGAAGCTTTCTTT
D: NA; J: TRBJ2-1; V: TRBV7-9; size: NA; CDR3: CASSLATSLPEQFF; DNA: TGTGCCAGCAGCTTAGCTACTAGCCTGCCTGAGCAGTTCTTC